The entry that follows covers one T cell receptor (beta chain) sequence. The sample comes from a study of blood T cell repertoires in COVID-19. The CDR3 runs to 13 residues. Trimming took off 4 bases at V and 3 bases at J, with 8 bases between the two ends. Germline assignment: CDR1 SGHAT and CDR2 FQDESV (reference sequence). Sequenced by immunoSEQ multiplex PCR; TCRdb stores in-frame clones only, minus some. The data contain 320,000 or so clones, 80% to 90% of them singletons. Sequenced material: PBMCs or T cells enriched from blood (not recorded which). V usage is TRBV11-1 and J usage is TRBJ2-3; D is possibly TRBD1 (6 bases). This clonotype originated in a man younger than 40 who had recovered from COVID-19. CDR3 sequence reads: CASSSDRTDTQYF. Here the CDR3 DNA reads TGTGCCAGCAGCTCAGACAGGACAGATACGCAGTATTTT.